This T cell receptor beta chain derives from a study of shared clonotypes between healthy human individuals. All of the donors resided in Nashville, Tennessee, and each was a Caucasian adult. The CDR3 runs to 13 residues. The germline V gene has CDR1 SGHKS and CDR2 YYEKEE (reference sequence). Trimming removed 0 bases from V and 4 bases from J, with 6 bases in between. Assay used: immunoSEQ multiplex PCR; TCRdb lists only in-frame clones, some missing. The table lists approximately 500,000 clones, almost 80% of them singletons. The V call is TRBV5-5, the J call TRBJ2-3, with D unresolved. The sequenced sample consisted of PBMCs. This TCR derives from a woman aged 40 to 50 in good health. Some clones in this sample may be carry-over from other donors' samples. CDR3 protein: CASSLGGADTQYF. Here the CDR3 DNA reads TGTGCCAGCAGCTTGGGGGGTGCAGATACGCAGTATTTT.